This T cell receptor (beta chain) was profiled in a study of blood T cell repertoires in COVID-19. Overall study context: T cells, B-cell-depleted T cells, or PBMCs supplied cDNA or gDNA.

Germline V gene lookup returns CDR1 GTSNPN and CDR2 SVGIG (reference sequence). CDR3 length equals 13 residues. The V segment lost 3 bases and the J segment 5 bases; nucleotides outside the gene matches: 3. Per the authors' pipeline: Quantification of nucleated cells was approximated via reference gene primer amplification. Repertoires were generated with immunoSEQ multiplex PCR, while TCRdb's copy carries only in-frame clones and drops some. The V and J calls and clone size are taken from that table; D and trimming were inferred from the DNA. The sample consists of fewer than 300,000 clones, roughly 85% of them appearing once.

Sequencing was performed on PBMCs or T cells enriched from blood (not recorded which). This TCR was recovered from a man in his forties or fifties who had been exposed to COVID-19. The chain recombines TRBV30 with TRBJ1-5, with 8 positions matching TRBD1. The CDR3 DNA sequence: TGTGCCTGGAGCGGACAGGGCTATCAGCCCCAGCATTTT. Translation gives CAWSGQGYQPQHF.